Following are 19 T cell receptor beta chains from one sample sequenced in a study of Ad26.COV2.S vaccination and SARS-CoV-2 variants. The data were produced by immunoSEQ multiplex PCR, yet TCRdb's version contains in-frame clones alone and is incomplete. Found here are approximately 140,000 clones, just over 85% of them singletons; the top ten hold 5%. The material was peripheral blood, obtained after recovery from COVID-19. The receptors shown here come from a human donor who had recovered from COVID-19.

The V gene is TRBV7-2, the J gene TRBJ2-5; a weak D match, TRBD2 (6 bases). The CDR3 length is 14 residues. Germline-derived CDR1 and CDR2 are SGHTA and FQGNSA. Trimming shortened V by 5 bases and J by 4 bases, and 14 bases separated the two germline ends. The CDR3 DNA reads TGTGCCAGCAGCCCGAGGCGGGGCGGAGAGACCCAGTACTTC. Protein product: CASSPRRGGETQYF.

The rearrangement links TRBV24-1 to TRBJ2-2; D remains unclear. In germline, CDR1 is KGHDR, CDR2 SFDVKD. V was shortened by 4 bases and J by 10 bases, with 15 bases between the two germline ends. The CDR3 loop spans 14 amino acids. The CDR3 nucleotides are TGTGCCACCAGTGACCGAACCAGGATTTTGGAGCTGTTTTTT. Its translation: CATSDRTRILELFF.

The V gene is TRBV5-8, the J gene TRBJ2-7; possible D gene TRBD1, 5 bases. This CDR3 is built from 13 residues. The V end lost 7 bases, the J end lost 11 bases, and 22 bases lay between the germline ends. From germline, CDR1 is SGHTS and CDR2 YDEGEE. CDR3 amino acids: CASQRHNKVGEYF. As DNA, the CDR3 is TGTGCCAGCCAGAGACACAATAAAGTAGGGGAGTACTTC.

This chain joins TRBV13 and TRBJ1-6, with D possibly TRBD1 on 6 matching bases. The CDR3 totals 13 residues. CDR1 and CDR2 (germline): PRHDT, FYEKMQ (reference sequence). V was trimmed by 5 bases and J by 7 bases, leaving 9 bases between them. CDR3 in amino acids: CASSGGPNSPLHF. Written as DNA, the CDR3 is TGTGCCAGCAGCGGGGGGCCGAATTCACCCCTCCACTTT.

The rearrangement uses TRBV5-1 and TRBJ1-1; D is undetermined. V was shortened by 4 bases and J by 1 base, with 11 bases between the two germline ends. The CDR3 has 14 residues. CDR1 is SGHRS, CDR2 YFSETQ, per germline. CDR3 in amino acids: CASSVGPKNTEAFF. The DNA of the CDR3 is TGCGCCAGCAGCGTCGGGCCAAAGAACACTGAAGCTTTCTTT.

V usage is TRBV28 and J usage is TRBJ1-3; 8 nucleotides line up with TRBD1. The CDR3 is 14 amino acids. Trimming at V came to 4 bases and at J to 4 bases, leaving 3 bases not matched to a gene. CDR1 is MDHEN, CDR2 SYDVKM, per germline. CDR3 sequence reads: CASSSGGAGNTIYF. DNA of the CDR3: TGTGCCAGCAGTTCAGGGGGCGCGGGAAACACCATATATTTT.

In DNA form, the CDR3 reads TGTGCCAGCGGGGACAGGGGGACCTACGAGCAGTACTTC. This codes for CASGDRGTYEQYF. The V gene is TRBV27, the J gene TRBJ2-7, with TRBD1 matching 11 bases. This CDR3 is 13 amino acids long. J was trimmed by 2 bases and V by 8 bases; bases with no gene match: 2. Germline CDR1 MNHEY, CDR2 SMNVEV (reference sequence).

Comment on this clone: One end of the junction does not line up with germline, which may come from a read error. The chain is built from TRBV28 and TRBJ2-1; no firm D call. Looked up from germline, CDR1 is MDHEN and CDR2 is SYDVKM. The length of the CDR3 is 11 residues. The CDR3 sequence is CASSRSGQSIF. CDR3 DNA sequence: TGTGCCAGCAGCCGATCCGGGCAGTCCATCTTC. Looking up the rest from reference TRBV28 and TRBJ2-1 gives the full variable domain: DVKVTQSSRYLVKRTGEKVFLECVQDMDHENMFWYRQDPGLGLRLIYFSYDVKMKEKGDIPEGYSVSREKKERFSLILESASTNQTSMYLCASSRSGQSIFGPGTRLTVL.

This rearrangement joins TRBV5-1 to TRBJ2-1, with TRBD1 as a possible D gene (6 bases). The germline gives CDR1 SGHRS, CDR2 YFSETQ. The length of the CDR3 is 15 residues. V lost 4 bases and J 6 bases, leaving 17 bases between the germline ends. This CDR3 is CASSPPPGQSNEQFF. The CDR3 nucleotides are TGCGCCAGCAGCCCTCCCCCCGGACAGAGCAATGAGCAGTTCTTC.

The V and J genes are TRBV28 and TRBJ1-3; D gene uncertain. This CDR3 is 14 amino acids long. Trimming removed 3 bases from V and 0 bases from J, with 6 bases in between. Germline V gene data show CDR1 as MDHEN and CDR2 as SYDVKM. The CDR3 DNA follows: TGTGCCAGCAGTTTCTCCGCCTCTGGAAACACCATATATTTT. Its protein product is CASSFSASGNTIYF.

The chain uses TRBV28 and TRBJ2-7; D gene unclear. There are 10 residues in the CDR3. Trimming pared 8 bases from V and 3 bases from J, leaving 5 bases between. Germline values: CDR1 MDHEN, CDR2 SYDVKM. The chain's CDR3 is CASGFYEQYF. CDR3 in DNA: TGTGCCAGCGGGTTCTACGAGCAGTACTTC.

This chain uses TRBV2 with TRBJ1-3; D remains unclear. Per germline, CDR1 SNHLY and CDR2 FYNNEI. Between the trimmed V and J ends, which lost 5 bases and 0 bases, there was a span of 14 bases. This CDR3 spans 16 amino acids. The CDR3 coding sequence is TGTGCCAGCAGTCCCGGACGTACGAGCTCTGGAAACACCATATATTTT. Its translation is CASSPGRTSSGNTIYF.

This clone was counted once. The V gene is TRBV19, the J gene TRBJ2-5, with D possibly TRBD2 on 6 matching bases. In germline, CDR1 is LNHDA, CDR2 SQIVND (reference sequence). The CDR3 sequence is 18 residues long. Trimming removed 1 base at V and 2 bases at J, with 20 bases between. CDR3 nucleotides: TGTGCCAGTAGTATAGGAGTCCTACCGGGACTGAAGCAAGAGACCCAGTACTTC. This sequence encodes CASSIGVLPGLKQETQYF.

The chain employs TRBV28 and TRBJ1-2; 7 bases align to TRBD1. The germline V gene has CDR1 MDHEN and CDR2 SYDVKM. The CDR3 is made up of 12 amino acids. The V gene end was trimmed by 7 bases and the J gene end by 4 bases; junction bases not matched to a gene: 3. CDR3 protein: CASTWTGYGYTF. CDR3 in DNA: TGTGCCAGCACCTGGACAGGCTATGGCTACACCTTC.

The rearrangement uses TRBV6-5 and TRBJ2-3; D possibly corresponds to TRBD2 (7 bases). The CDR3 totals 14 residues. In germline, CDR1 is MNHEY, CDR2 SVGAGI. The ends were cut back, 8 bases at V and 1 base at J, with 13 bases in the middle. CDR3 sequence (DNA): TGTGCCAGCGGGGGGGCGGTAGGCACAGATACGCAGTATTTT. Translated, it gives CASGGAVGTDTQYF.

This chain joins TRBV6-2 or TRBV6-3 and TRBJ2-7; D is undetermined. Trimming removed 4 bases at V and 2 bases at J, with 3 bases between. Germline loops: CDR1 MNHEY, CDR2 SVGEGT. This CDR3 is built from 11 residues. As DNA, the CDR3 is TGTGCCAGCAGTTCGGCCTACGAGCAGTACTTC. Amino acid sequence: CASSSAYEQYF.

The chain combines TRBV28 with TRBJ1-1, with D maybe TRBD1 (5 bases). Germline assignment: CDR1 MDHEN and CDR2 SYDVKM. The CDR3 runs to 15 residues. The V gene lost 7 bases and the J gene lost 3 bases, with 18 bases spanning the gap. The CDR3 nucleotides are TGTGCCAGCACCCACCGGGGGTTTTTGGACACTGAAGCTTTCTTT. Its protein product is CASTHRGFLDTEAFF.

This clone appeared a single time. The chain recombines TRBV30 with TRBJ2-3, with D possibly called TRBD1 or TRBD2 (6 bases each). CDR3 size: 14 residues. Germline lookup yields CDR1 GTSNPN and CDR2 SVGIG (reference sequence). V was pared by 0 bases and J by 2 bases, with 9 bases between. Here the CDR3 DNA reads TGTGCCTGGAGTGTAGGGGGGTCCACAGATACGCAGTATTTT. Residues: CAWSVGGSTDTQYF.

CDR3 sequence reads: CAWSRQGSSPLHF. The CDR3 nucleotides are TGTGCCTGGAGTCGTCAGGGATCTTCACCCCTCCACTTT. This rearrangement joins TRBV30 to TRBJ1-6, with a weak D call TRBD1 (5 bases). V was shortened by 2 bases and J by 9 bases, with 11 bases between the two germline ends. Germline V gives CDR1 GTSNPN, CDR2 SVGIG (reference sequence). The CDR3 has 13 residues.